The TCR beta chain described here comes from a study of T-cell reconstitution after alpha-beta-depleted transplantation in children. Study-level results: It was newly produced T cells that mostly accounted for T-cell counts and diversity one year after transplant. The high TCRbeta diversity at day 60 in some patients came from surviving recipient T cells and thymic progenitors. As was reported, about two months after transplant, alpha-beta T cells came from several hundred expanded graft clones.

As it was prepared, the TCRbeta library received unique molecular identifiers. TCRdb fed the PCR reads into MiXCR, producing one record per CDR3 protein. This sample has 450,000 to 600,000 distinct CDR3 sequences, with about an eighth found just once. This CDR3 is built from 10 residues. Germline V gene lookup returns CDR1 SQVTM and CDR2 ANQGSEA. This clonotype occurred many times. Its matching antigen is unknown. The junction shows a germline mismatch at one end, possibly a read error. The chain carries TRBV29-1 and TRBJ2-1; D gene uncertain. The source was PBMCs, mostly from graft donor cells, collected 360 days after TCRalphabeta/CD19-depleted stem cell transplant. The clonotype comes from a male patient between 10 and 17 years old who had a stem cell transplant for acute myeloid leukemia, so the T cells may come from the graft donor. DNA for the CDR3: TGCAGCGTTGTAGACCCTGAGAAGTTCTTC. Translating gives CSVVDPEKFF.